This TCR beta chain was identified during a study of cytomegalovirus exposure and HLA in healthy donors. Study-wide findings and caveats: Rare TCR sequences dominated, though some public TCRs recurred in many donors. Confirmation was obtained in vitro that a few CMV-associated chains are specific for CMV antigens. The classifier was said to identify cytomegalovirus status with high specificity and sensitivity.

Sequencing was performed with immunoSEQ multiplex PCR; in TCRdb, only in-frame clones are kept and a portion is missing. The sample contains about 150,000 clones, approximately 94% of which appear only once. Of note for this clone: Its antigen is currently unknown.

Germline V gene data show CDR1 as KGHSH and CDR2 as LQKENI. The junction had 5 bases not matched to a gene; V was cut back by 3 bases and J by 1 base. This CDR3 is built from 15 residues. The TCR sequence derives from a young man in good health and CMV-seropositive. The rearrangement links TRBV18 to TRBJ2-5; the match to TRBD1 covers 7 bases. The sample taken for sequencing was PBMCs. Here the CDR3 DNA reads TGTGCCAGCTCACCTTTCGGACAGGTCCAAGAGACCCAGTACTTC. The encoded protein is CASSPFGQVQETQYF.